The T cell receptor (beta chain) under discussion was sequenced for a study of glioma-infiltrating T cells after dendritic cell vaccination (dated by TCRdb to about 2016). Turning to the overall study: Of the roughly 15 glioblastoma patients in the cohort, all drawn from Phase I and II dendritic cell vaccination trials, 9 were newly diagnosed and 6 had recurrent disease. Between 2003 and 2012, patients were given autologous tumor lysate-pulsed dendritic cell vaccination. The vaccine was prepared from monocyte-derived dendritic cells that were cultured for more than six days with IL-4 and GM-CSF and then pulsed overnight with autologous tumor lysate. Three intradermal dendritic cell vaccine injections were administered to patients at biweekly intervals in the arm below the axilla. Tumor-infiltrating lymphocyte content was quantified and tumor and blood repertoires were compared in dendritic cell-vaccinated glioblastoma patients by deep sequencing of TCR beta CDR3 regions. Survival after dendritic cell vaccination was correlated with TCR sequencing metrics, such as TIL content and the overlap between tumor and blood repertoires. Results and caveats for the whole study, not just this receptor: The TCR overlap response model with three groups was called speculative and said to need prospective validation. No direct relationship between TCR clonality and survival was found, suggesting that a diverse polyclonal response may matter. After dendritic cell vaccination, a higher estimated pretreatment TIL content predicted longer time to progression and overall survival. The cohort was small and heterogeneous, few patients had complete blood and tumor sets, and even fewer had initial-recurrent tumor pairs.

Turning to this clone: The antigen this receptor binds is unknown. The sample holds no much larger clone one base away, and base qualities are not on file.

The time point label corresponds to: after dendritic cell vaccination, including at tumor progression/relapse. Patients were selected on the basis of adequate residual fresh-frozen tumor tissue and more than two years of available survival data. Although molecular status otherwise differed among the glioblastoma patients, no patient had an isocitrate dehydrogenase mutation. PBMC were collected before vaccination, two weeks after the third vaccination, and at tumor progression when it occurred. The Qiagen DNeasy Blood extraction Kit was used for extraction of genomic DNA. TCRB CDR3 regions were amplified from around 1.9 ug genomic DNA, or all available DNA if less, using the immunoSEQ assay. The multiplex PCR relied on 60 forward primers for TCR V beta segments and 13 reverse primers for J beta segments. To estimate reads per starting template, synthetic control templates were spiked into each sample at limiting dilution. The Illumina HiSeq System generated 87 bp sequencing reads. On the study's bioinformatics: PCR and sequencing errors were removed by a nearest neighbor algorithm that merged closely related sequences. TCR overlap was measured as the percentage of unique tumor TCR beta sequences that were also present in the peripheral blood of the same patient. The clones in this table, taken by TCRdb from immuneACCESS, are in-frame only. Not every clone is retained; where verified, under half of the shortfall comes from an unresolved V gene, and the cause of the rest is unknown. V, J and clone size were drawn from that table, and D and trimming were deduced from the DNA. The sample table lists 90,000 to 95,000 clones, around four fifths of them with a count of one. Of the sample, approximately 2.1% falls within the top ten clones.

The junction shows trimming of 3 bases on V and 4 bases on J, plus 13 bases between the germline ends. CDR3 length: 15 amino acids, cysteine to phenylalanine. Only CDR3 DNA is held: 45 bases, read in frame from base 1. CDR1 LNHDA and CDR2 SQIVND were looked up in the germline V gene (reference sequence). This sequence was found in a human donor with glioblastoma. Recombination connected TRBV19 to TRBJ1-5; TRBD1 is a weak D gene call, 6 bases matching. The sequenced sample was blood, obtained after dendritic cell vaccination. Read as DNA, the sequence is TGTGCCAGTAGTATTGGGGGGGGCGGGAATCAGCCCCAGCATTTT. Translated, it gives CASSIGGGGNQPQHF.